The text below deals with one T cell receptor (beta chain). Its antigen is as yet unknown. Trimming removed 0 bases from V and 0 bases from J, with 15 bases in between. CDR1 SGHNT and CDR2 YENEEA come from the germline V gene. The CDR3 covers 18 residues. TCRdb's copy holds only in-frame clones and misses some; the assay was immunoSEQ multiplex PCR. Of about 18,000 clones in the sample, more than 65% are singletons; the top ten hold 7% to 9%. This sample is part of a study of neoadjuvant nivolumab and ipilimumab in lung cancer. Study-wide context: Nivolumab 3 mg/kg was given days 1, 15 and 29, plus ipilimumab 1 mg/kg day 1 in combination.

Findings and caveats of the study: Only two of four nivolumab-treated tumors gained richness and clonality by surgery. Resected-tumor TCR richness correlated positively with pretherapy blood richness.

This material consisted of tumor tissue, taken after neoadjuvant nivolumab, alone or with ipilimumab, at or shortly before surgery. V and J are TRBV11-3 and TRBJ1-5; TRBD1 might be the D (6 bases). The sequence came from an adult with non-small cell lung cancer. The CDR3 nucleotides read TGTGCCAGCAGCTTAGATAGGGGGACGTTCGATAGCAATCAGCCCCAGCATTTT. It is translated as CASSLDRGTFDSNQPQHF.